The clone carrying this TCR beta chain has a count of ten or more. Building of the TCR beta libraries involved iRepertoire HTBI primers and Arm-PCR of CDR3 regions. TCRdb independently ran MiXCR on the multiplex PCR reads; one entry per CDR3 protein. Of under 700,000 distinct CDR3 sequences listed, roughly 16% are singletons. This sample stems from a study of regulatory T cells in long-lasting Graves disease. Overall study: Newly diagnosed Graves' patients took antithyroid drugs under 3 months.

Documented time point: newly diagnosed GD, antithyroid drugs for less than 3 months. The TCR library was made from RNA extracted from PBMCs. These data also formed part of another study, on T cells in Graves' hyperthyroidism and ophthalmopathy. That report notes: A model of 13 V-J features distinguished ophthalmopathy from stable hyperthyroidism.

This TCR was sampled from a middle-aged woman with Graves disease. Sequencing was performed on peripheral blood mononuclear cells (PBMCs), taken at new diagnosis, from a patient treated with antithyroid drugs.

CDR3 region: CASSVEGGNQPQHF. The CDR3 DNA reads as TGTGCCAGCAGTGTGGAGGGAGGGAATCAGCCCCAGCATTTT. The chain joins TRBV2 to TRBJ1-5; D unresolved. V was clipped by 4 bases and J by 4 bases, with 11 bases between them. The germline V gene has CDR1 SNHLY and CDR2 FYNNEI. The length of the CDR3 is 14 residues. Complete variable domain (other parts from reference TRBV2 and TRBJ1-5): EPEVTQTPSHQVTQMGQEVILRCVPISNHLYFYWYRQILGQKVEFLVSFYNNEISEKSEIFDDQFSVERPDGSNFTLKIRSTKLEDSAMYFCASSVEGGNQPQHFGDGTRLSIL.